Following are 12 T cell receptor beta chains from one sample sequenced in a study of blood T cell repertoires in COVID-19. Clones were sequenced by immunoSEQ multiplex PCR, and TCRdb holds only the in-frame ones, with some missing. Of about 220,000 clones listed, approximately 81% are singletons. The sequencing sample was made of peripheral blood. The receptor set was obtained from a man aged 30 to 39 with active or convalescent COVID-19.

V usage is TRBV29-1 and J usage is TRBJ1-6; maybe TRBD1 (6 bases). The CDR3 runs to 12 residues. Trimming stripped 6 bases from V and 6 bases from J, with 9 bases between. Per the germline V gene, CDR1 is SQVTM and CDR2 is ANQGSEA. CDR3 in amino acids: CSVGDTNSPLHF. CDR3 sequence (DNA): TGCAGCGTAGGGGACACTAATTCACCCCTCCACTTT.

This clone has a handful of counts. This sequence joins TRBV7-9 and TRBJ2-2; D ambiguous. CDR3 length equals 16 residues. V was shortened by 2 bases and J by 1 base, with 11 bases between the two germline ends. Germline lookup yields CDR1 SEHNR and CDR2 FQNEAQ (reference sequence). CDR3 nucleotide sequence: TGTGCCAGCAGCTTATTACCCAGTGGGAACACCGGGGAGCTGTTTTTT. It translates to CASSLLPSGNTGELFF.

This chain uses TRBV28 with TRBJ1-2; no definite D call. V lost 8 bases and J 3 bases, leaving 7 bases between the germline ends. The CDR3 loop spans 11 amino acids. The germline V gene encodes CDR1 MDHEN and CDR2 SYDVKM. CDR3 nucleotides: TGTGCCAGCTTCGGGGACTATGGCTACACCTTC. Protein sequence: CASFGDYGYTF.

This clone showed up just once. The J gene is TRBJ2-3, the V gene TRBV7-8; 15 nucleotides align to TRBD2. With V trimmed by 1 base and J by 1 base, 6 bases remained unmatched. CDR3 size: 19 residues. The germline CDR1 and CDR2 sequences are SGHVS and FQNEAQ. This CDR3 reads CASSLGRTSGGARTDTQYF. CDR3 DNA sequence: TGTGCCAGCAGCTTAGGCAGGACTAGCGGGGGGGCTCGCACAGATACGCAGTATTTT.

This clone has a single count. This rearrangement joins TRBV7-9 to TRBJ1-1; D gene uncertain. CDR3 size: 13 residues. CDR1 and CDR2 (germline): SEHNR, FQNEAQ (reference sequence). Trimming pared 5 bases from V and 1 base from J, leaving 8 bases between. The CDR3 DNA reads TGTGCCAGCAGCCCTACAGAGAACACTGAAGCTTTCTTT. Its translation: CASSPTENTEAFF.

V gene TRBV28 combines with J gene TRBJ1-2; 7 nucleotides agree with TRBD1. V shed 5 bases and J 6 bases; nucleotides not matched to a gene: 9. From germline, CDR1 is MDHEN and CDR2 SYDVKM. This CDR3 is 14 amino acids long. Written as DNA, the CDR3 is TGTGCCAGCAGTGCCACAGGGGCCAGGAATGGCTACACCTTC. This codes for CASSATGARNGYTF.

This clone was observed once. V and J are TRBV5-6 and TRBJ2-3, with D maybe TRBD2 (6 bases). Germline-derived CDR1 and CDR2 are SGHDT and YYEEEE. V lost 3 bases to trimming and J lost 2 bases, with 16 bases between them. This CDR3 contains 16 residues. CDR3 bases: TGTGCCAGCAGCTCCTGGGGAGGCACGTCCACAGATACGCAGTATTTT. As protein: CASSSWGGTSTDTQYF.

The chain has TRBV28 and TRBJ1-2; D gene unclear. The CDR3 length is 13 residues. Germline CDR1 and CDR2: MDHEN and SYDVKM. V was clipped by 6 bases and J by 6 bases, with 14 bases between them. CDR3 residues: CASRTNRGNGYTF. Here the CDR3 DNA reads TGTGCCAGCAGAACCAACCGGGGAAATGGCTACACCTTC.

The chain links TRBV5-6 to TRBJ2-7, with D maybe TRBD2 (6 bases). Germline V CDR1 and CDR2: SGHDT, YYEEEE. The CDR3 consists of 15 residues. Trimming removed 3 bases from V and 2 bases from J, with 15 bases in between. The CDR3 sequence: CASSWTPGSPYEQYF. The CDR3 DNA sequence: TGTGCCAGCAGCTGGACCCCCGGGAGCCCCTACGAGCAGTACTTC.

The chain combines TRBV9 with TRBJ2-7, with D unresolved. Germline CDR1 and CDR2: SGDLS and YYNGEE. Trimming removed 1 base at V and 2 bases at J, with 16 bases between. The CDR3 is made up of 16 amino acids. The CDR3 coding sequence is TGTGCCAGCAGCGTAAATTTTGCGGATCCCCCCTACGAGCAGTACTTC. It translates to CASSVNFADPPYEQYF.

The chain carries TRBV28 and TRBJ1-2, with a tentative D call TRBD1 (5 bases). CDR3 size: 13 residues. Germline CDR1 is MDHEN and CDR2 is SYDVKM. V was shortened by 2 bases and J by 8 bases, with 12 bases between the two germline ends. The CDR3 region has the DNA TGTGCCAGCAGTTTACAGGGAGCGGGGGGCTACACCTTC. It specifies CASSLQGAGGYTF.

The V gene is TRBV12-3 or TRBV12-4, the J gene TRBJ2-3; TRBD1 is a possible D gene (6 bases). The CDR3 extends over 13 amino acids. Trimming pared 7 bases from V and 4 bases from J, leaving 12 bases between. The CDR3 region is CASNQQGSDTQYF. CDR3 DNA sequence: TGTGCCAGCAACCAACAGGGTTCAGATACGCAGTATTTT.